The text below deals with one T cell receptor beta chain. Its specificity is unknown. TCR beta CDR3 regions were amplified from RNA transcripts. TCR CDR3 regions were first amplified by RT-PCR with HTBI primers. TCRdb re-derived calls from the multiplex PCR reads in MiXCR, one entry per CDR3 protein. The sample carries approximately 370,000 distinct CDR3 sequences, 17% recorded once. Patients having uncontrolled infection, another autoimmune disease, pregnancy or lactation were not included. Blood dates from first hyperthyroidism diagnosis, before any ophthalmopathy symptoms. The germline V gene encodes CDR1 LGHDT and CDR2 YNNKEL (reference sequence). Trimming took off 4 bases at V and 3 bases at J, with 18 bases between the two ends. This CDR3 comprises 16 residues. The entry originates in a study of T cells in Graves' hyperthyroidism and ophthalmopathy. Background on the study: It was at initial diagnosis, before any treatment, that peripheral blood was collected. General study points: The blood repertoire included most of the expanded thyroid clonotypes above 0.001.

This chain links TRBV3-1 with TRBJ1-2; a possible D gene is TRBD1 (5 bases). This clonotype was sampled from a young woman with Graves' hyperthyroidism that later progressed to Graves' ophthalmopathy. Source material: blood. The CDR3 DNA sequence: TGTGCCAGCAGCCCCGGAAGGGGTGCGTCGGACTATGGCTACACCTTC. It translates to CASSPGRGASDYGYTF.